This T cell receptor beta chain comes out of a study of molecular identifiers for immune sequencing clone quantification. Study outcomes and limitations: Reports indicate spiked Jurkat TCR RNA from one cell could be found among 950,000 to 1,000,000 naive cells.

Comment on this clonotype: Its antigen remains unidentified.

Libraries for naive CD8 T cells, which were made from approximately 22,000 to 940,000 sorted cells, drew on 10%, 30% or 50% of the RNA. Each CDR3 protein is one row after TCRdb ran MiXCR on the PCR reads. This table holds 400,000 to 600,000 distinct CDR3 sequences, roughly a fifth found once. Germline V gene sequence: CDR1 SEHNR, CDR2 FQNEAQ (reference sequence). CDR3 length: 17 residues. Trimming took 6 bases from V and 2 from J, leaving 22 bases between them. This chain uses TRBV7-9 with TRBJ2-5; D is perhaps TRBD2 (6 bases). Sample: naive CD8+ T cells from blood, with Jurkat cell RNA spiked in. Specified subset: FACS-sorted CD8+CD4-CCR7+CD45RA+ naive T cells. This receptor was identified in a human donor in good health. Some libraries in this study had Jurkat cell RNA spiked in. CDR3: CASRSLVGTPNQETQYF. The CDR3 region has the DNA TGTGCCAGCAGGTCCCTTGTGGGGACTCCAAATCAAGAGACCCAGTACTTC.